The clone carrying this T cell receptor beta chain was recorded at least ten times. As yet, its antigen is unknown. This record belongs to a study of T cells in Graves' hyperthyroidism and ophthalmopathy. Amplified regions were TCR beta CDR3 sequences from RNA transcripts. Initially, a first-round RT-PCR of the TCR CDR3 employed the HTBI primer set. TCRdb passed the multiplex PCR reads through MiXCR, listing each CDR3 protein once. The sample includes about 290,000 distinct CDR3 sequences, around 16% of them seen just once. The hyperthyroidism patients had all been newly diagnosed, and their disease duration was under 2 months. Their ages ranged from 18 to 65 years. Patients with uncontrolled infections, other autoimmune diseases, pregnancy or lactation were excluded. The authors took PBMCs from roughly 9.3 ml fresh peripheral blood. Per the germline V gene, CDR1 is SEHNR and CDR2 is FQNEAQ (reference sequence). Deletions cut 0 bases from V and 7 bases from J, with 9 bases between. The CDR3 runs 13 residues.

Whole-study findings and limits: Most clonotypes expanded in thyroid above 0.001 were likewise present in blood.

The sequence derives from a man in his thirties or forties with Graves' hyperthyroidism. The specimen sequenced was blood. This chain connects TRBV7-9 to TRBJ1-2, with a tentative D call TRBD1 (5 bases). The chain's CDR3 is CASSLAGQGGYTF. CDR3 nucleotide sequence: TGTGCCAGCAGCTTAGCCGGACAAGGTGGCTACACCTTC.